This entry describes one TCR beta chain. Data came from immunoSEQ multiplex PCR; TCRdb stores just in-frame clones and leaves some out. The data show about 200,000 clones, with around nine tenths seen just once and under 2% held by the top ten. The data were taken from a study of blood T cell repertoires in COVID-19. Background on the study: COVID-19 samples, acute and convalescent, were from the United States, Italy and Spain. From T cells, B-cell-depleted T cells, or PBMCs came the material, which was cDNA or gDNA.

The sequenced sample was peripheral blood. This TCR derives from a man aged 18 to 30 with active or convalescent COVID-19.

The CDR3 sequence: CASTSQGGSGELFF. The CDR3, as DNA: TGTGCCAGCACCAGTCAGGGGGGTTCCGGGGAGCTGTTTTTT. The chain uses TRBV6-5 and TRBJ2-2; perhaps TRBD1 as D (7 bases). There are 14 residues in the CDR3. Germline lookup yields CDR1 MNHEY and CDR2 SVGAGI. V was trimmed by 7 bases and J by 6 bases, leaving 15 bases between them.